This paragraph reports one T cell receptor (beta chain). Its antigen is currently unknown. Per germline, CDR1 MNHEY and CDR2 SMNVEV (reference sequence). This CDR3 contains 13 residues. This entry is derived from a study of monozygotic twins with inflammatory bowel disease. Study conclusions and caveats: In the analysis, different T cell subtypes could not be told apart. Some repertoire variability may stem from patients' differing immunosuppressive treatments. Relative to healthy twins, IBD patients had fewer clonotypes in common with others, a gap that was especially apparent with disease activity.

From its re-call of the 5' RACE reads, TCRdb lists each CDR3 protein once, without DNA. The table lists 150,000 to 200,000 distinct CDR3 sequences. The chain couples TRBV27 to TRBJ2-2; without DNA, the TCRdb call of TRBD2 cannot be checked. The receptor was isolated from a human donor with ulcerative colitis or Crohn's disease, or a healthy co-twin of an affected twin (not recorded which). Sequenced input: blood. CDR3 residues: CASSRRAAGELFF.